Sequencing of this T cell receptor (beta chain) was carried out in a study of blood T cell repertoires in COVID-19. As for the study in general: Italy, Spain and the United States were the sources of the convalescent and acute COVID-19 samples. From T cells, B-cell-depleted T cells, or PBMCs came the material, which was cDNA or gDNA.

In the original workflow: Scientists estimated how many nucleated cells there were by amplifying reference gene primers. Assay: immunoSEQ multiplex PCR; the TCRdb copy retains only in-frame clones and omits some. Clone size and V and J calls were adopted from that table, with D and trimming inferred from the DNA. The profile covers about 210,000 clones, with approximately 84% appearing a single time and 6.5% to 9% taken by the ten largest. The CDR3 extends over 14 amino acids. CDR1 and CDR2 from the germline V gene are SGHRS and YFSETQ. Trimming removed 3 bases from V and 7 bases from J; junction bases left unmatched: 5.

The source material was peripheral blood. The chain employs TRBV5-1 and TRBJ1-5, with TRBD1 matching over 9 bases. This TCR came from a woman aged 50 to 65 with active or convalescent COVID-19. The CDR3 DNA sequence: TGCGCCAGCAGCTCAGGGACAGGGTGGCAGCCCCAGCATTTT. Translated, it gives CASSSGTGWQPQHF.